A selection of T cell receptor beta chains follows, all from one sample in a study of T cell responses to AZD1222 COVID-19 vaccine. Sequencing was performed with immunoSEQ multiplex PCR; in TCRdb, only in-frame clones are kept and a portion is missing. The table lists roughly 120,000 clones, roughly 89% of them singletons. Sequenced material: peripheral blood, taken 28 days after the second AZD1222 dose. The receptors stem from an adult who received the AZD1222 COVID-19 vaccine. CDR3s include the opening cysteine and the closing phenylalanine or tryptophan. A D gene is named only where the DNA matches it firmly. Rows may omit the clone size; those that give it use once, few, many or a size class.

v_gene,j_gene,abundance,d_gene,CDR3nt,CDR3aa
TRBV6-4,TRBJ2-2,NA,TRBD2,TGTGCCAGCAGTGACTCATACCGTAGCGGGGGGGCCAACACCGGGGAGCTGTTTTTT,CASSDSYRSGGANTGELFF
TRBV28,TRBJ2-1,NA,NA,TGTGCCAGCATCCCCCAAAGGGTCCTCTCCTACAATGAGCAGTTCTTC,CASIPQRVLSYNEQFF
TRBV6-5,TRBJ2-7,NA,TRBD1,TGTGCCAGCAGTTACCGGGACAGAGCCTACGAGCAGTACTTC,CASSYRDRAYEQYF
TRBV7-9,TRBJ2-3,once,NA,TGTGCCAGCAGCCTCACCCTAACCAGGGCAGATACGCAGTATTTT,CASSLTLTRADTQYF
TRBV3-1/TRBV3-2,TRBJ1-4,few,TRBD1,TGTGCCAGCAGCCAACTTACAGGGGGGTTTGAAAAACTGTTTTTT,CASSQLTGGFEKLFF
TRBV6-5,TRBJ2-1,once,TRBD2,TGTGCCAGCAGAAAGGGACTAGCGGGAATCGATGAGCAGTTCTTC,CASRKGLAGIDEQFF
TRBV5-4,TRBJ1-2,NA,NA,TGTGCCAGCAGCCGTTCGACCCAGGGGCCGCTCGGCTACACCTTC,CASSRSTQGPLGYTF
TRBV6-6,TRBJ2-7,NA,NA,TGTGCCAGCAGTTACTCTACGCGGACTTACTCCTACGAGCAGTACTTC,CASSYSTRTYSYEQYF
TRBV6-5,TRBJ1-1,NA,TRBD1,TGTGCCAGCAGTTATGGGACAGGGGCGCGAGCTTTCTTT,CASSYGTGARAFF
TRBV7-9,TRBJ1-1,NA,NA,TGTGCCAGCAGCTTACTCGGGACCCCGAACACTGAAGCTTTCTTT,CASSLLGTPNTEAFF
TRBV27,TRBJ2-7,NA,NA,TGTGCCAGCAGTCAGGGCCACGAGCAGTACTTC,CASSQGHEQYF
TRBV9,TRBJ2-5,NA,NA,TGTGCCAGCAGCCCAAGGCAGGGAAGAGAGACCCAGTACTTC,CASSPRQGRETQYF
TRBV3-1/TRBV3-2,TRBJ1-1,NA,TRBD1,TGTGCCAGCAGCCTGAGGGGGCGTGATACTGAAGCTTTCTTT,CASSLRGRDTEAFF
TRBV19,TRBJ1-3,NA,NA,TGTGCCAGTAGTATATCCGACAACTTACGAAACACCATATATTTT,CASSISDNLRNTIYF
TRBV6-5,TRBJ2-7,NA,TRBD1,TGTGCCAGCGGCTCTGGGGACAGGGCCGAGCAGTACTTC,CASGSGDRAEQYF
TRBV15,TRBJ1-1,NA,NA,TGTGCCACCAGCAGAGATAGGGAGGCTGAAGCTTTCTTT,CATSRDREAEAFF
TRBV19,TRBJ1-2,NA,NA,TGTGCCAGTAGTACAGGGGAAATCGGCTACACCTTC,CASSTGEIGYTF
TRBV18,TRBJ1-1,NA,NA,TGTGCCAGCTCAGGCCTTAACACTGAAGCTTTCTTT,CASSGLNTEAFF
TRBV11-2,TRBJ1-2,few,NA,TGTGCCAGCACCCCCTGGGAGGGTCCCAACTATGGCTACACCTTC,CASTPWEGPNYGYTF
TRBV24-1,TRBJ1-1,NA,TRBD1,TGTGCCACCAGTGATTTGGGCAGGGGGCGCGACACTGAAGCTTTCTTT,CATSDLGRGRDTEAFF
TRBV30,TRBJ2-4,NA,NA,TGTGCCTGGAGTCACGGGGCGGTCAAAAACATTCAGTACTTC,CAWSHGAVKNIQYF
TRBV4-1,TRBJ1-2,NA,NA,TGCGCCAGCAGCCACGACAGCTATGAATCACGGACGAACTATGGCTACACCTTC,CASSHDSYESRTNYGYTF
TRBV6-5,TRBJ1-5,NA,TRBD1,TGTGCCAGCGGACAGGGGTTGGCTCAGCCCCAGCATTTT,CASGQGLAQPQHF
TRBV12-3/TRBV12-4,TRBJ1-6,NA,NA,TGTGCCAGCAGTCGTTCCGGCAATTCACCCCTCCACTTT,CASSRSGNSPLHF
TRBV10-1,TRBJ2-7,NA,NA,TGCGCCAGCTCAGATCTTACAGCAGCCTACGAGCAGTACTTC,CASSDLTAAYEQYF
TRBV7-2,TRBJ2-1,NA,NA,TGTGCCAGCAGCCACCAGGGCTCCTACAATGAGCAGTTCTTC,CASSHQGSYNEQFF
TRBV5-1,TRBJ1-2,NA,TRBD1,TGCGCCAGCAGCTTGAGGGGGACAGAGCCTTCCTATGGCTACACCTTC,CASSLRGTEPSYGYTF
TRBV6-5,TRBJ1-5,NA,TRBD1,TGTGCCAGCAGCGTGACAGGGGACGGCAATCAGCCCCAGCATTTT,CASSVTGDGNQPQHF
TRBV7-9,TRBJ1-5,few,NA,TGTGCCAGCAGCTTAAGTGGGTATCAGCCCCAGCATTTT,CASSLSGYQPQHF
TRBV10-2,TRBJ1-1,NA,NA,TGCGCCAGCAGTGAGTCGAGCGGGGTGAACACTGAAGCTTTCTTT,CASSESSGVNTEAFF
TRBV12-3/TRBV12-4,TRBJ2-2,NA,NA,TGTGCCAGCAGACTCTCGAACACCGGGGAGCTGTTTTTT,CASRLSNTGELFF
TRBV25-1,TRBJ2-4,NA,TRBD2,TGTGCCAGCAGTGACAGGAGCGGGAGGGCCAGCATTCAGTACTTC,CASSDRSGRASIQYF